The clone carrying this TCR beta chain was found once. The antigen remains undetermined. The data are from a study of cytomegalovirus exposure and HLA in healthy donors. V was shortened by 1 base and J by 7 bases, with 12 bases between the two germline ends. The germline CDR1 and CDR2 sequences are SGHDT and YYEEEE. There are 14 residues in the CDR3. Study results and limitations: It was confirmed in vitro that a few of the CMV-associated chains were specific for CMV antigens. Later, an analysis found that TCR clusters from the first cohort tended to co-occur in the roughly 110 validation repertoires. The dataset shows that most TCR sequences were rare, while some public TCRs occurred in many donors.

TCRdb's table, derived via immunoSEQ multiplex PCR, lists solely in-frame clones and lacks some. The sample lists more than 200,000 clones; about 90% were seen once. The TCR was taken from a man younger than 30 in good health and CMV-seropositive. The J gene is TRBJ2-1, the V gene TRBV5-6; no reliable D call. The sequenced material came from PBMCs. CDR3 loop: CASSLSRSRNEQFF. In DNA form, the CDR3 reads TGTGCCAGCAGCTTGTCGCGGAGCAGGAATGAGCAGTTCTTC.